One sample yielded the 22 T cell receptor beta chains listed below, sequenced in a study of breast tumors, draining lymph nodes, adjacent tissues. Axillary draining lymph nodes of breast cancer patients supplied the node samples. TCRdb re-analysed the multiplex PCR reads in MiXCR, keeping a single row per CDR3 protein. This table has about 89,000 distinct CDR3 sequences, approximately 28% appearing once. The sequenced material came from axillary lymph node tissue. The receptors were gathered from a female donor with breast cancer. Some clones in this sample may be carry-over from other donors' samples.

The gene calls are TRBV7-2 and TRBJ1-2; 8 nucleotides match TRBD1. V trimming: 7 bases; J trimming: 8 bases; junction bases outside the gene matches: 12. Looked up from germline, CDR1 is SGHTA and CDR2 is FQGNSA. There are 14 residues in the CDR3. The CDR3 is CASNPSGGSGGYTF. As DNA, the CDR3 is TGTGCCAGCAACCCCTCAGGGGGCTCTGGGGGCTACACCTTC. Together with reference TRBV7-2 and TRBJ1-2, the CDR3 gives the full variable domain: GAGVSQSPSNKVTEKGKDVELRCDPISGHTALYWYRQSLGQGLEFLIYFQGNSAPDKSGLPSDRFSAERTGGSVSTLTIQRTQQEDSAVYLCASNPSGGSGGYTFGSGTRLTVV.

This clonotype was recorded a few times. A much larger clone is a single base away; this may be a read error. J is TRBJ2-7 and V is TRBV5-4; no reliable D call. V was pared by 0 bases and J by 3 bases, with 13 bases between. In germline, CDR1 is SGHNT, CDR2 YYREEE (reference sequence). The CDR3 runs 15 residues. CDR3 nucleotide sequence: TGTGCCAGCAGCTTGGACAGCGCGAATTACTACGAGCAGTACTTC. This codes for CASSLDSANYYEQYF.

On this clonotype itself: The CDR3 does not end in the conserved phenylalanine or tryptophan, so this is likely a read error. V and J are TRBV9 and TRBJ2-1, with D maybe TRBD2 (5 bases). The length of the CDR3 is 13 residues. Per germline, CDR1 SGDLS and CDR2 YYNGEE. The V end was cut by 4 bases, the J end by 13 bases, with 18 bases between. The CDR3 is CASSSSGVAGQFP. Written as DNA, the CDR3 is TGTGCCAGCAGCAGTAGTGGGGTGGCGGGCCAGTTCCCC.

The rearrangement joins TRBV20-1 to TRBJ2-7, with 11 positions matching TRBD1. The trim removed 3 bases at V and 3 bases at J, leaving 7 bases unmatched. Germline V gene data show CDR1 as DFQATT and CDR2 as SNEGSKA (reference sequence). CDR3 length: 15 amino acids. The DNA of the CDR3 is TGCAGTGCTAGGTCGGGACAGGGGGGTGTCTACGAGCAGTACTTC. This gives the protein CSARSGQGGVYEQYF.

As regards this clonotype: It is likely a read error, because the conserved phenylalanine at the end of the CDR3 is missing. The chain recombines TRBV9 with TRBJ2-7, with TRBD1 matching over 9 bases. This CDR3 comprises 13 residues. Per germline, CDR1 SGDLS and CDR2 YYNGEE. Germline trimming cut 2 bases from V and 4 bases from J; bases unmatched to any gene: 1. CDR3 amino acids: CASSVTGGYEQYS. The CDR3 coding sequence is TGTGCCAGCAGCGTGACAGGGGGATACGAGCAGTACTCC.

The sample holds many counts of this clonotype. The CDR3 DNA is TGCGCCAGCAGCTTGGCCCCGGGACTCAGGCGGACCGGGGAGCTGTTTTTT. This sequence encodes CASSLAPGLRRTGELFF. The rearrangement joins TRBV5-1 to TRBJ2-2, with TRBD2 as a possible D gene (6 bases). The CDR3 is made up of 17 amino acids. Trimming removed 0 bases at V and 5 bases at J, with 17 bases between. CDR1 SGHRS and CDR2 YFSETQ come from the germline V gene.

In this sample, this clonotype turned up many times. The V and J genes are TRBV29-1 and TRBJ2-4, with D perhaps given as TRBD1 or TRBD2 (5 bases each). Looked up from germline, CDR1 is SQVTM and CDR2 is ANQGSEA. The V end lost 2 bases, the J end lost 3 bases, and 14 bases lay between the germline ends. The CDR3 spans 15 residues. The CDR3: CSVESAVRGKNIQYF. The CDR3 DNA sequence: TGCAGCGTTGAATCAGCCGTGAGGGGCAAAAACATTCAGTACTTC.

To note about this clonotype: In this CDR3 the conserved last residue, phenylalanine or tryptophan, is missing, so a read error is likely. J is TRBJ1-1 and V is TRBV7-9; D gene unclear. CDR1 and CDR2 from the germline V gene are SEHNR and FQNEAQ (reference sequence). The CDR3 is 14 amino acids. With 7 bases removed from V and 4 bases from J, the gap between germline ends came to 16 bases. The CDR3 reads CASTPGLYGTEAFL. DNA of the CDR3: TGTGCCAGCACCCCGGGCCTTTATGGCACTGAAGCTTTCCTT.

The rearrangement joins TRBV29-1 to TRBJ2-5, with 9 bases aligning to TRBD2. In germline, CDR1 is SQVTM, CDR2 ANQGSEA. CDR3 length equals 13 residues. V lost 7 bases to trimming and J lost 4 bases; unmatched junction nucleotides: 7. CDR3 sequence: CSAQAGGGETQYF. In nucleotides, the CDR3 is TGCAGCGCCCAAGCGGGAGGCGGAGAGACCCAGTACTTC.

With regard to this clonotype: Since a much larger clone is just one base distant, this may be a read error. The chain employs TRBV20-1 and TRBJ2-4, with 14 bases lining up with TRBD2. The CDR3 sequence is 14 residues long. Per germline, CDR1 DFQATT and CDR2 SNEGSKA (reference sequence). J was trimmed by 9 bases and V by 6 bases; bases with no gene match: 7. CDR3 residues: CSAKPGLAGAIQYF. The CDR3 DNA reads TGCAGTGCCAAACCGGGACTAGCGGGAGCCATTCAGTACTTC.

This chain links TRBV9 with TRBJ2-7, with D possibly being TRBD1 (8 bases). V was cut by 1 base and J by 1 base, with 15 bases left in between. This CDR3 has 16 amino acids. Germline values: CDR1 SGDLS, CDR2 YYNGEE. CDR3 residues: CASSVTGQGGSYEQYF. In DNA form, the CDR3 reads TGTGCCAGCAGCGTAACCGGACAGGGAGGGTCCTACGAGCAGTACTTC.

This clonotype occurred many times. J is TRBJ2-3 and V is TRBV20-1; D not resolved. CDR1 DFQATT and CDR2 SNEGSKA come from the germline V gene (reference sequence). Trimming left V 3 bases short and J 6 bases short, with 7 bases between. The CDR3 loop spans 11 amino acids. The CDR3 DNA reads as TGCAGTGCTAGTTCCACCGATACGCAGTATTTT. It encodes CSASSTDTQYF.

This clonotype was seen many times. The chain carries TRBV5-1 and TRBJ1-4; D remains unclear. The germline V gene has CDR1 SGHRS and CDR2 YFSETQ. V was trimmed by 7 bases and J by 3 bases, leaving 13 bases between them. The CDR3 runs to 14 residues. The CDR3 DNA is TGCGCCAGCGCATATCGCGCCCCTAATGAAAAACTGTTTTTT. Amino acids: CASAYRAPNEKLFF. Full variable domain (missing parts from reference TRBV5-1 and TRBJ1-4): KAGVTQTPRYLIKTRGQQVTLSCSPISGHRSVSWYQQTPGQGLQFLFEYFSETQRNKGNFPGRFSGRQFSNSRSEMNVSTLELGDSALYLCASAYRAPNEKLFFGSGTQLSVL.

This clonotype showed up many times. V is TRBV7-2 and J is TRBJ1-6, with TRBD1 matching over 9 bases. Losses at the gene ends were 4 bases for V and 7 bases for J; bases not matched to a gene: 8. Germline values: CDR1 SGHTA, CDR2 FQGNSA. This CDR3 is 16 amino acids long. The CDR3 DNA sequence: TGTGCCAGCAGCTCGCTAGACAGGGGGTACAATTCACCCCTCCACTTT. The encoded protein is CASSSLDRGYNSPLHF. The full variable domain, in which reference TRBV7-2 and TRBJ1-6 provide the parts outside the CDR3, is GAGVSQSPSNKVTEKGKDVELRCDPISGHTALYWYRQSLGQGLEFLIYFQGNSAPDKSGLPSDRFSAERTGGSVSTLTIQRTQQEDSAVYLCASSSLDRGYNSPLHFGNGTRLTVT.

Regarding this clonotype: The conserved phenylalanine or tryptophan is not found at the CDR3 terminus, so this likely reflects a read error. The genes are TRBV30 and TRBJ2-2; 8 bases are shared with TRBD1. After removal of 8 bases from V and 4 bases from J, the junction contained 6 bases not matched to a gene. From germline, CDR1 is GTSNPN and CDR2 SVGIG (reference sequence). The CDR3 has 13 amino acids. CDR3: CAQGQDSTGELFL. Here the CDR3 DNA reads TGTGCCCAGGGACAGGACTCCACCGGGGAGCTGTTTCTC.

This clonotype was seen at least ten times. The gene calls are TRBV11-2 and TRBJ2-1; a weak D match, TRBD2 (6 bases). CDR1 SGHAT and CDR2 FQNNGV come from the germline V gene. With 1 base removed from V and 5 bases from J, the gap between germline ends came to 6 bases. This CDR3 spans 13 amino acids. The DNA for the CDR3 is TGTGCCAGCAGCTTAGCGGGGGACAATGAGCAGTTCTTC. As protein: CASSLAGDNEQFF.

The gene calls are TRBV7-2 and TRBJ2-7, with TRBD2 matching over 13 bases. Germline CDR1 reads SGHTA; CDR2 reads FQGNSA. V lost 5 bases and J lost 6; bases outside the gene matches: 10. The CDR3 totals 16 residues. CDR3 in DNA: TGTGCCAGCAGCAGGACTAGCGGGAGTAAATACGGCGAGCAGTACTTC. Protein product: CASSRTSGSKYGEQYF.

The chain is built from TRBV7-3 and TRBJ2-5, with 9 bases matching TRBD1. The CDR3 has 15 amino acids. Germline CDR1 reads SGHTA; CDR2 reads FQGTGA. V shed 0 bases, J shed 7 bases, and the junction held 6 bases outside the gene matches. The CDR3 DNA sequence: TGTGCCAGCAGCTTAACCGGGACAGGGATCGTGACCCAGTACTTC. Amino acids: CASSLTGTGIVTQYF.

This clonotype occurred many times. V gene TRBV5-5 combines with J gene TRBJ2-1, with 7 nucleotides matching TRBD2. The CDR3 is made up of 15 amino acids. The germline gives CDR1 SGHKS, CDR2 YYEKEE (reference sequence). Unmatched junction bases numbered 8, after V lost 4 bases and J lost 4 bases. Here the CDR3 reads CASSRELARYNEQFF. In DNA form, the CDR3 reads TGTGCCAGCAGCCGCGAACTAGCGAGGTACAATGAGCAGTTCTTC. The full variable domain, its missing parts supplied by reference TRBV5-5 and TRBJ2-1, is DAGVTQSPTHLIKTRGQQVTLRCSPISGHKSVSWYQQVLGQGPQFIFQYYEKEERGRGNFPDRFSARQFPNYSSELNVNALLLGDSALYLCASSRELARYNEQFFGPGTRLTVL.

This clonotype came up a few times. V gene TRBV19 combines with J gene TRBJ1-1, with unresolved D. The CDR3 is 12 amino acids. The ends were cut back, 6 bases at V and 5 bases at J, with 10 bases in the middle. Germline V CDR1 and CDR2: LNHDA, SQIVND (reference sequence). The CDR3 region has the DNA TGTGCCAGTAGGATCCAGAGGACTGAAGCTTTCTTT. Translation gives CASRIQRTEAFF.

The chain combines TRBV7-9 with TRBJ1-2; TRBD1 matches at 9 bases. J was trimmed by 3 bases and V by 5 bases; bases with no gene match: 16. The CDR3 covers 18 residues. Looked up from germline, CDR1 is SEHNR and CDR2 is FQNEAQ (reference sequence). CDR3 protein: CASSGPPGQGGRDYGYTF. For the CDR3, the DNA is TGTGCCAGCAGCGGTCCCCCGGGACAGGGTGGGAGGGACTATGGCTACACCTTC.

This clonotype showed up many times. The V call is TRBV19, the J call TRBJ2-1; D is perhaps TRBD1 (6 bases). Germline V CDR1 and CDR2: LNHDA, SQIVND (reference sequence). Deletions cut 7 bases from V and 1 base from J, with 14 bases between. The CDR3 spans 15 residues. CDR3 nucleotides: TGTGCCAGTACCAACGACAGGTTTTCCTACAATGAGCAGTTCTTC. Translating it yields CASTNDRFSYNEQFF.